The clone carrying this T cell receptor beta chain appeared once. No antigen is known for it. This record belongs to a study of cytomegalovirus exposure and HLA in healthy donors. This CDR3 is built from 14 residues. The germline V gene has CDR1 SGHRS and CDR2 YFSETQ. After removal of 4 bases from V and 5 bases from J, the junction contained 6 bases not matched to a gene. PCR involved 60 Vbeta and 13 Jbeta primers. Sequencing was performed with immunoSEQ multiplex PCR; in TCRdb, only in-frame clones are kept and a portion is missing. This sample has under 200,000 clones, with 86% found just once. Study-wide results and limits: A later analysis linked a missense variant in DCLRE1C to the trimming of TCR beta V and J genes. Of the V segments, some could not be distinguished, including TRBV6-2 and TRBV6-3, and were excluded.

V and J are TRBV5-1 and TRBJ1-5, with TRBD1 identical over 7 bases. The clonotype comes from a woman between 18 and 30 years old in good health and CMV-seronegative. Input material: PBMCs. The CDR3 loop reads CASSRQGGDQPQHF. The CDR3 region has the DNA TGCGCCAGCAGCCGACAGGGAGGCGATCAGCCCCAGCATTTT.